This T cell receptor (beta chain) appears in the sequencing data of a study of blood T cell repertoires in COVID-19. Unmatched junction bases numbered 5, after V lost 5 bases and J lost 4 bases. The CDR3 is 14 amino acids. The germline V gene has CDR1 MDHEN and CDR2 SYDVKM. The assay was immunoSEQ multiplex PCR, and TCRdb's table has in-frame clones only and misses some. The sample gives 150,000 to 160,000 clones, about 90% of which show up once; less than 0.6% is in the top ten. The sequence was collected from a man between 50 and 59 years old with acute or convalescent COVID-19. The chain is built from TRBV28 and TRBJ1-5; 7 bases map to TRBD1. Input material: peripheral blood. CDR3 protein: CASSDDRVNQPQHF. The CDR3, as DNA: TGTGCCAGCAGTGATGACAGGGTTAATCAGCCCCAGCATTTT.